Sequencing of this T cell receptor beta chain was carried out in a study of T cell responses to AZD1222 COVID-19 vaccine. Study-level results: Nearly half of spike-specific TCRs reportedly target unmutated variant regions. Regions 160-218 and 743-854 dominated among vaccine-associated CD4 TCRs spanning spike. A rise in Spike-specific TCR breadth and depth followed two AZD1222 doses.

Germline V gives CDR1 SGDLS, CDR2 YYNGEE. This CDR3 spans 15 amino acids. V was cut by 0 bases and J by 3 bases, with 10 bases left in between. Points on this clone: Its antigen remains unknown.

Repertoires were generated with immunoSEQ multiplex PCR, while TCRdb's copy carries only in-frame clones and drops some. The sample holds 80,000 to 130,000 clones, approximately 87% seen once. This sequence joins TRBV9 and TRBJ2-1, with D uncertain. The receptor was derived from an adult in good health. The sample consisted of peripheral blood, taken on day 0 of AZD1222 vaccination. The chain's CDR3 is CASSVGIAGYNEQFF. The DNA of the CDR3 is TGTGCCAGCAGCGTAGGAATTGCTGGCTACAATGAGCAGTTCTTC.